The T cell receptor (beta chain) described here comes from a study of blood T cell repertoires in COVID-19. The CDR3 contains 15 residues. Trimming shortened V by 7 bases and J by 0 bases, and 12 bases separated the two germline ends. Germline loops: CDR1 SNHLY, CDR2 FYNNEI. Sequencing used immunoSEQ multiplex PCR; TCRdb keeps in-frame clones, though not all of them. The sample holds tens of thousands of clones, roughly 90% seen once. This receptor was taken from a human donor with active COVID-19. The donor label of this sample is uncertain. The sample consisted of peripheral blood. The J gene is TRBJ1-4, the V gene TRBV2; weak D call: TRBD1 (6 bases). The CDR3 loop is CASKGQRATNEKLFF. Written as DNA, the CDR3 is TGTGCCAGCAAAGGACAGAGAGCAACTAATGAAAAACTGTTTTTT.